This paragraph reports one T cell receptor (beta chain). Its antigen is not yet known. No base-level quality is on record; no much larger clone is a single base apart. The source of the sample is a study of immunodeficiency (dated by TCRdb to about 2019). Concerning the study at large: Repertoire analysis was performed to search for VDJ recombination defects and oligoclonality. Summary of the overall study and its limitations: In the entropy comparisons of patients versus healthy controls, patients were shown as n=3 (open circles), and an effect on thymic development was only suggested as possible. CD4+ T cell V-J pairing and productive entropy appeared similar between patients and controls. Severe oligoclonality, as judged by top-100 and total clonotype frequencies, was observed in patient CD8+ T cells but not in patient CD4+ T cells.

Fewer naive CD4 and especially CD8 T cells, with expanded effector memory subpopulations, were found in the patients. Before TCR sequencing, CD3+CD4+ T cells were sorted from fresh PBMCs. Genomic DNA was extracted using the QIAamp DNA Blood Mini Kit and was submitted for immunoSEQ repertoire analysis. A standard quantity of genomic DNA template was used for amplification of CDR3 regions by multiplex PCR. PCR products were sequenced on an Illumina platform. The paper's data handling went like this. Sequences were aligned to a reference, with V, D and J gene definitions taken from IMGT. Closely related sequences were merged by a nearest-neighbor clustering algorithm so that PCR and sequencing errors were removed. V, D and J usage in productive unique and total sequences was analyzed using ImmunoSEQ Analyzer tools and R version 3.6.1. Held by TCRdb, this immuneACCESS table contains in-frame sequences only and omits some clones. Under half of the omission traces to an unresolved V gene where checked; the cause of the rest is unknown. V, J and clone size were drawn from that table, and D and trimming were deduced from the DNA. The sample has 2,000 to 3,000 clones on record, approximately 86% of them singletons. The ten largest account for 6.5% to 9.5% of the sample.

The CDR3, cysteine through phenylalanine, is 16 amino acids long. Just CDR3 DNA is preserved here, 48 bases in frame from base 1. As encoded in the germline V gene, CDR1 is KGHSH while CDR2 is LQKENI. Between the V and J ends, shortened by 3 bases and 0 bases respectively, the junction contains 12 bases. Sequencing was done on a sample of CD4+ T cells from blood. The rearrangement combines TRBV18 with TRBJ1-3; a tentative D call is TRBD1 (6 bases match). The source is a girl aged 10-17 years with POLD1 deficiency. Here the CDR3 is given as CASSPATGYSGNTIYF. The bases are TGTGCCAGCTCACCGGCTACAGGGTACTCTGGAAACACCATATATTTT.